Here is one T cell receptor beta chain with its context. This sample is drawn from a study of control samples from healthy donors and cancer patients. The CDR3 runs to 16 residues. Trimming pared 4 bases from V and 1 base from J, leaving 11 bases between. Germline CDR1 and CDR2: MNHNS and SASEGT. Repertoires were generated with immunoSEQ multiplex PCR, while TCRdb's copy carries only in-frame clones and drops some. The profile covers 100,000 or so clones, with 70% to 90% appearing a single time and about 1.3% taken by the ten largest. Sequenced sample: blood. The chain couples TRBV6-1 to TRBJ1-6; D is perhaps TRBD1 (5 bases). This TCR was recovered from a woman aged 50 to 60 in good health. The CDR3 region is CASSVQGPSYNSPLHF. Here the CDR3 DNA reads TGTGCCAGCAGTGTTCAGGGACCATCCTATAATTCACCCCTCCACTTT.